These T cell receptor beta chains were read from a single sample in a study of blood T cell repertoires in COVID-19. Profiling relied on immunoSEQ multiplex PCR, and the TCRdb table lists in-frame clones only, not all of them. The sample carries approximately 110,000 clones, roughly 71% recorded once. Sequencing input: peripheral blood. The receptor source for this set is an elderly man with acute or convalescent COVID-19. The CDR3 runs from the conserved cysteine through the conserved F or W. The D gene is left open where the match is weak. Part of the rows lack a size; the others show once, few, many or a class for expanded clones.

v_gene,abundance,d_gene,j_gene,CDR3nt,CDR3aa
TRBV30,NA,TRBD2,TRBJ2-5,TGTGCCTGGAGTGTAGCTAGCGGGAGGAAAGAGACCCAGTACTTC,CAWSVASGRKETQYF
TRBV20-1,NA,TRBD2,TRBJ2-1,TGCAGTGCTAGTGGGGCGGGAGCCCGCAATGAGCAGTTCTTC,CSASGAGARNEQFF
TRBV9,NA,TRBD2,TRBJ2-5,TGTGCCAGCAGCCCCTTAGGTGCGGGGGGTGAGACCCAGTACTTC,CASSPLGAGGETQYF
TRBV6-4,NA,NA,TRBJ2-3,TGTGCCAGCAGTGACATGACTACAGATACGCAGTATTTT,CASSDMTTDTQYF
TRBV7-2,NA,TRBD2,TRBJ2-5,TGTGCCAGCAGCTTAAATCCGGGACTAGCGCAGGAGACCCAGTACTTC,CASSLNPGLAQETQYF
TRBV27,NA,NA,TRBJ2-7,TGTGCCAGCAGTCTCTATGGGGGGGGCTGGGGCTACGAGCAGTACTTC,CASSLYGGGWGYEQYF
TRBV27,few,NA,TRBJ2-7,TGTGCCAGCAGTTGGACTGCCTGGACCTACGAGCAGTACTTC,CASSWTAWTYEQYF
TRBV28,few,NA,TRBJ1-2,TGTGCCAGCGGCCTTGACTATGGCTACACCTTC,CASGLDYGYTF
TRBV3-1/TRBV3-2,few,TRBD1,TRBJ2-3,TGTGCCAGCAGCGGGGACAGGGGGCACACAGATACGCAGTATTTT,CASSGDRGHTDTQYF
TRBV12-2,many,NA,TRBJ2-3,TGTGCAAGTCGCTGCCCGGGACTAGCGGGACGTTTCCGCACAGATACGCAGTATTTT,CASRCPGLAGRFRTDTQYF
TRBV3-1/TRBV3-2,once,TRBD2,TRBJ2-1,TGTGCCAGCAGCCAAGGACTAGCGGAAAATCCTACCCCCCACAATGAGCAGTTCTTC,CASSQGLAENPTPHNEQFF
TRBV7-2,NA,NA,TRBJ1-2,TGTGCCAGCAGCAATGCTGGGGAGGGACGGGGGGGCTACACCTTC,CASSNAGEGRGGYTF
TRBV3-1/TRBV3-2,NA,TRBD1,TRBJ2-5,TGTGCCAGCAGCCTGGGACAGAGAACGCACTTC,CASSLGQRTHF
TRBV4-1,NA,NA,TRBJ1-6,TGCGCCAGCAGCCAAGGAAGGGACATAAGGTCACCCCTCCACTTT,CASSQGRDIRSPLHF
TRBV29-1,NA,NA,TRBJ1-6,TGCAGCGTTGGAGGCTCAACCAATTCACCCCTCCACTTT,CSVGGSTNSPLHF
TRBV27,few,NA,TRBJ2-7,TGTGCCAGCAGTCCCCTCGGACAGAGAGGGTCCTACGAGCAGTACTTC,CASSPLGQRGSYEQYF
TRBV28,NA,TRBD1,TRBJ1-5,TGTGCCAGCAGTTCGCAGGGGGTCAGTCAGCCCCAGCATTTT,CASSSQGVSQPQHF
TRBV4-2,NA,TRBD2,TRBJ2-5,TGTGCCAGCAGCCAAGGACTAGCGGGAGTCGGAGAGACCCAGTACTTC,CASSQGLAGVGETQYF
TRBV28,NA,NA,TRBJ1-1,TGTGCCAGCAGTTCCGGACAGTTGAACACTGAAGCTTTCTTT,CASSSGQLNTEAFF
TRBV19,NA,NA,TRBJ1-5,TGTGCCAGTACGGGAGGGAGACAGCCCCAGCATTTT,CASTGGRQPQHF
TRBV19,NA,TRBD2,TRBJ2-7,TGTGCCAGTAGTATGATCGGGCGGGAGACCGAGCAGTACTTC,CASSMIGRETEQYF
TRBV30,few,NA,TRBJ1-5,TGTGCCTGGAGTGGTGGGCACTTCAATCAGCCCCAGCATTTT,CAWSGGHFNQPQHF
TRBV3-1/TRBV3-2,NA,NA,TRBJ1-1,TGTGCCAGCAGCTTTTACAGCCTACCCTACACTGAAGCTTTCTTT,CASSFYSLPYTEAFF
TRBV11-2,few,NA,TRBJ1-3,TGTGCCAGCAGCCCCGGACTCGGAAACACCATATATTTT,CASSPGLGNTIYF
TRBV27,NA,TRBD2,TRBJ2-7,TGTGCCACGAAGGAGAGCGGGAGAAAATACGAGCAGTACTTC,CATKESGRKYEQYF
TRBV9,few,TRBD2,TRBJ2-3,TGTGCCAGCAGCCCTCAAGCGGGAGGGGATACGCAGTATTTT,CASSPQAGGDTQYF
TRBV29-1,NA,NA,TRBJ1-2,TGCAGCGTGGAGATACACACTGGCTACACCTTC,CSVEIHTGYTF
TRBV5-6,few,NA,TRBJ1-5,TGTGCCAGCAGCTCGACCCCAGGGAGCAATCAGCCCCAGCATTTT,CASSSTPGSNQPQHF
TRBV25-1,few,TRBD1,TRBJ1-2,TGTGCCAGCAGTACTCCCGGGACAGGATTAGGCGGCTACACCTTC,CASSTPGTGLGGYTF
TRBV28,NA,NA,TRBJ1-5,TGTGCCAGCTCCTCGACAGCCAACAATCAGCCCCAGCATTTT,CASSSTANNQPQHF
TRBV5-4,NA,NA,TRBJ2-7,TGTGCCAGCAGCCCGGACAGCGGAGTCTACGAGCAGTACTTC,CASSPDSGVYEQYF
TRBV7-2,NA,TRBD2,TRBJ2-3,TGTGCCAGCAGCTTGACTAGCGGCACAGATACGCAGTATTTT,CASSLTSGTDTQYF
TRBV7-9,NA,TRBD2,TRBJ2-7,TGTGCCAGCAGCATGAGACTAGCGTACTCCTACGAGCAGTACTTC,CASSMRLAYSYEQYF
TRBV28,NA,TRBD2,TRBJ2-7,TGTGCCAGCAGTTGGAGCGGGAGGGACTACGAGCAGTACTTC,CASSWSGRDYEQYF
TRBV5-6,few,NA,TRBJ1-3,TGTGCCAGCAGTACAGGGAACGGAAACACCATATATTTT,CASSTGNGNTIYF
TRBV15,NA,NA,TRBJ2-3,TGTGCCACCAGCAGGACTCTATTAAGATCACGGTCGGGGACAGATACGCAGTATTTT,CATSRTLLRSRSGTDTQYF
TRBV7-2,NA,TRBD1,TRBJ1-6,TGTGCCAGCAGCCTGACAGGGACAAATTCACCCCTCCACTTT,CASSLTGTNSPLHF
TRBV27,NA,TRBD1,TRBJ2-5,TGTGCCAGCACCGTGGGACAGAACCAAGAGACCCAGTACTTC,CASTVGQNQETQYF
TRBV5-6,NA,NA,TRBJ2-1,TGTGCCAGCAGCTGGGGGGTGCGCAATGAGCAGTTCTTC,CASSWGVRNEQFF
TRBV5-1,NA,TRBD1,TRBJ2-7,TGCGCCAGCAGCTCCCGAGGACAGGGGATCTACGAGCAGTACTTC,CASSSRGQGIYEQYF
TRBV28,NA,NA,TRBJ1-3,TGTGCCAGCAGCTCGGGACAACTCTCTGGAAACACCATATATTTT,CASSSGQLSGNTIYF
TRBV5-1,NA,TRBD1,TRBJ1-6,TGCGCCAGCAGCTCGGGACAGTTGGATTCACCCCTCCACTTT,CASSSGQLDSPLHF
TRBV4-1,few,NA,TRBJ1-2,TGCGCCAGCAGCGCCGGCGGCTACTATGGCTACACCTTC,CASSAGGYYGYTF
TRBV28,NA,TRBD1,TRBJ2-3,TGTGCCAGCAGAGACCGGGACAGGGCAACAGATACGCAGTATTTT,CASRDRDRATDTQYF
TRBV9,NA,NA,TRBJ1-6,TGTGCCAGCAGCAGAGACAGCTATAATTCACCCCTCCACTTT,CASSRDSYNSPLHF
TRBV9,NA,NA,TRBJ1-2,TGTGCCAGCAGCTATGAAGGGGCGGACTATGGCTACACCTTC,CASSYEGADYGYTF
TRBV5-6,NA,NA,TRBJ1-5,TGTGCCAGCAGTTTCGCGGGGGAGCCCCAGCATTTT,CASSFAGEPQHF
TRBV5-4,NA,NA,TRBJ2-2,TGTGCCAGCAGCCCTGGGGGCAGGGGGAACACCGGGGAGCTGTTTTTT,CASSPGGRGNTGELFF
TRBV19,few,NA,TRBJ1-5,TGTGCCAGTAGTCCCGCCGCGGGGGGTCGGGACAATCAGCCCCAGCATTTT,CASSPAAGGRDNQPQHF
TRBV29-1,NA,NA,TRBJ1-1,TGCAGTATACGGGGAGGCACTGAAGCTTTCTTT,CSIRGGTEAFF
TRBV6-5,NA,NA,TRBJ2-3,TGTGCCAGCAGACAATGGAGGGAAGATACGCAGTATTTT,CASRQWREDTQYF
TRBV2,NA,TRBD2,TRBJ2-3,TGTGCCAGCAGTGAAATTCCCTCGGTTAGCGGGAGGCCGATACGCACAGATACGCAGTATTTT,CASSEIPSVSGRPIRTDTQYF
TRBV19,NA,NA,TRBJ2-1,TGTGCCAGTTCGCGCCTATCCGGCAATGAGCAGTTCTTC,CASSRLSGNEQFF
TRBV18,NA,TRBD1,TRBJ1-1,TGTGCCAGCCGTGATCGGGACAGCCCGAACACTGAAGCTTTCTTT,CASRDRDSPNTEAFF
TRBV27,few,NA,TRBJ2-7,TGTGCCAGCAGTCTTACAGGAATCTCCTACGAGCAGTACTTC,CASSLTGISYEQYF
TRBV18,NA,TRBD1,TRBJ2-1,TGTGCCAGCTCACCCTCGGGACAGGGGGCAAATGAGCAGTTCTTC,CASSPSGQGANEQFF
TRBV9,NA,NA,TRBJ1-2,TGTGCCAGCAGCCCCTACTCCGGGGGGCCGGACTATGGCTACACCTTC,CASSPYSGGPDYGYTF